This T cell receptor (beta chain) was sequenced for a study of cytomegalovirus exposure and HLA in healthy donors. The V segment lost 4 bases and the J segment 0 bases; nucleotides outside the gene matches: 4. This CDR3 is built from 16 residues. CDR1 and CDR2 (germline): SGHKS, YYEKEE (reference sequence). PCR involved 60 Vbeta and 13 Jbeta primers. The repertoire was sequenced with immunoSEQ multiplex PCR; TCRdb's copy has only in-frame clones and lacks some. This table has around 130,000 clones, just under 80% appearing once. The TCR comes from a man aged 25 to 45 in good health and CMV-seronegative. The chain joins TRBV5-5 to TRBJ2-7, with TRBD2 identical over 13 bases. Sequenced: PBMCs. CDR3 coding DNA: TGTGCCAGCAGCCCGGGACTAGCGGGAAGCTCCTACGAGCAGTACTTC. This codes for CASSPGLAGSSYEQYF.